These 27 T cell receptor beta chains came from one sample sequenced in a study of cytomegalovirus exposure and HLA in healthy donors. 60 Vbeta and 13 Jbeta primers were used in PCR. Method: immunoSEQ multiplex PCR; TCRdb's copy keeps in-frame clones and lacks some. The sample holds more than 130,000 clones, around 81% seen once. Source material: PBMCs. Every receptor here comes from a male donor in good health and CMV-seronegative.

This clone was recorded at least ten times. The chain links TRBV7-2 to TRBJ1-5, with 7 bases aligning to TRBD1. Trimming removed 5 bases from V and 3 bases from J; junction bases left unmatched: 7. Germline CDR1 and CDR2: SGHTA and FQGNSA. The CDR3 spans 15 residues. Here the CDR3 DNA reads TGTGCCAGCAGCATGACAGGGAATTACAATCAGCCCCAGCATTTT. This sequence encodes CASSMTGNYNQPQHF.

This clone was seen a single time. This chain uses TRBV27 with TRBJ2-3; 9 bases align to TRBD2. Germline V CDR1 and CDR2: MNHEY, SMNVEV (reference sequence). CDR3 size: 16 residues. V shed 1 base, J shed 4 bases, and the junction held 6 bases outside the gene matches. In DNA form, the CDR3 reads TGTGCCAGCAGTTTATATGGTGGCGGGGGGGCAGATACGCAGTATTTT. Its protein product is CASSLYGGGGADTQYF.

V and J are TRBV4-3 and TRBJ2-7, with D unclear. The V end lost 4 bases, the J end lost 3 bases, and 13 bases lay between the germline ends. CDR1 and CDR2 from the germline V gene are LGHNA and YSLEER. CDR3 length equals 14 residues. The CDR3 sequence is CASSPASRHYEQYF. The DNA for the CDR3 is TGCGCCAGCAGCCCGGCGTCACGACACTACGAGCAGTACTTC.

The chain is built from TRBV2 and TRBJ2-7, with D possibly being TRBD1 (6 bases). This CDR3 is 13 amino acids long. With 7 bases removed from V and 4 bases from J, the gap between germline ends came to 14 bases. Germline CDR1 SNHLY, CDR2 FYNNEI. CDR3 nucleotide sequence: TGTGCCAGCACCTCCAGGACAGCATACGAGCAGTACTTC. Amino acids: CASTSRTAYEQYF.

The V and J genes are TRBV2 and TRBJ2-5; 8 bases match TRBD2. The CDR3 totals 15 residues. Germline lookup yields CDR1 SNHLY and CDR2 FYNNEI. Trimming removed 0 bases from V and 5 bases from J; junction bases left unmatched: 5. CDR3: CASSEAGRASETQYF. Written as DNA, the CDR3 is TGTGCCAGCAGTGAAGCCGGGAGGGCCTCCGAGACCCAGTACTTC.

The count of this clone is one. A read error may produce the germline difference seen at one junction end. The rearrangement links TRBV5-1 to TRBJ1-1; no firm D call. Germline-derived CDR1 and CDR2 are SGHRS and YFSETQ. The CDR3 extends over 13 amino acids. CDR3 loop: CASSPVMNAEAFF. CDR3 DNA sequence: TGCGCCAGCAGCCCGGTTATGAACGCTGAAGCTTTCTTT.

This clone showed up just a few times. The chain recombines TRBV4-1 with TRBJ1-1, with 8 bases matching TRBD1. This CDR3 is built from 15 residues. Losses at the gene ends were 0 bases for V and 1 base for J; bases not matched to a gene: 1. Germline CDR1 MGHRA, CDR2 YSYEKL. CDR3 nucleotides: TGCGCCAGCAGCCAAGAAGACAGGGGGAACACTGAAGCTTTCTTT. Translation gives CASSQEDRGNTEAFF.

This rearrangement joins TRBV15 to TRBJ1-1, with 7 bases identical to TRBD1. CDR3 length equals 15 residues. V dropped 0 bases and J dropped 6; count of bases not matched to a gene: 7. From germline, CDR1 is LNHNV and CDR2 YYDKDF (reference sequence). The CDR3 sequence: CATSRDQAGGPEAFF. CDR3 bases: TGTGCCACCAGCAGAGATCAGGCAGGGGGTCCTGAAGCTTTCTTT.

This rearrangement joins TRBV5-1 to TRBJ2-7; D is perhaps TRBD1 (5 bases). Trimming took 2 bases from V and 5 from J, leaving 11 bases between them. The CDR3 covers 13 residues. Germline V gene lookup returns CDR1 SGHRS and CDR2 YFSETQ. CDR3 protein: CASSFGQGHEQYF. The DNA of the CDR3 is TGCGCCAGCAGCTTCGGCCAGGGCCACGAGCAGTACTTC.

The chain is built from TRBV13 and TRBJ1-2; 8 positions match TRBD1. V trimming: 3 bases; J trimming: 8 bases; junction bases outside the gene matches: 14. Germline CDR1 reads PRHDT; CDR2 reads FYEKMQ (reference sequence). CDR3 length: 16 amino acids. DNA of the CDR3: TGTGCCAGCAGCTTGGGGACAGGAGAATACCTTGGGGGCTACACCTTC. This encodes CASSLGTGEYLGGYTF.

Worth noting for this clone: Germline and junction disagree at one end, which may indicate a read error. This rearrangement joins TRBV27 to TRBJ1-6, with 7 bases that match TRBD1. CDR3 length equals 15 residues. Germline CDR1 reads MNHEY; CDR2 reads SMNVEV (reference sequence). CDR3 DNA: TGTTCCAGCAGTGTAATGAACAGGGGTAATTCACCCCTCCACTTT. Translated, it gives CSSSVMNRGNSPLHF.

The chain is built from TRBV7-9 and TRBJ1-1, with a tentative D call TRBD1 (5 bases). V shed 3 bases and J shed 7 bases, with 9 bases lying between them. Germline V gives CDR1 SEHNR, CDR2 FQNEAQ (reference sequence). The CDR3 sequence is 12 residues long. The CDR3: CASSFRTGEAFF. In DNA form, the CDR3 reads TGTGCCAGCAGCTTCAGAACAGGTGAAGCTTTCTTT.

The rearrangement joins TRBV5-4 to TRBJ2-2, with D possibly being TRBD1 (5 bases). The V end was cut by 4 bases, the J end by 3 bases, with 28 bases between. The CDR3 is 20 amino acids. Germline V gene data show CDR1 as SGHNT and CDR2 as YYREEE (reference sequence). The CDR3 protein is CASSPEPASIVWGDTGELFF. CDR3 in DNA: TGTGCCAGCAGCCCGGAGCCTGCCTCTATAGTCTGGGGCGACACCGGGGAGCTGTTTTTT.

The chain couples TRBV7-3 to TRBJ1-1; the D is unclear. The germline CDR1 and CDR2 sequences are SGHTA and FQGTGA. CDR3 length: 14 amino acids. Between the trimmed V and J ends, which lost 2 bases and 0 bases, there was a span of 7 bases. The CDR3: CASSLDKMNTEAFF. In DNA, the CDR3 is TGTGCCAGCAGCTTAGACAAGATGAACACTGAAGCTTTCTTT.

The rearrangement links TRBV4-2 to TRBJ1-2; TRBD1 agrees at 10 bases. The CDR3 loop spans 16 amino acids. V shed 0 bases and J 4 bases; nucleotides not matched to a gene: 5. Germline V CDR1 and CDR2: LGHNA, YNFKEQ. The CDR3: CASSQDSGTGVYGYTF. CDR3 in DNA: TGTGCCAGCAGCCAAGACTCCGGGACAGGGGTCTATGGCTACACCTTC.

This clone showed up just once. The CDR3 reads CASSWSGGVYNEQFF. In nucleotides, the CDR3 is TGTGCCAGCAGCTGGAGCGGGGGGGTCTACAATGAGCAGTTCTTC. The J gene is TRBJ2-1, the V gene TRBV5-8; 10 bases are shared with TRBD2. Germline trimming cut 3 bases from V and 3 bases from J; bases unmatched to any gene: 3. The CDR3 is 15 amino acids. Germline values: CDR1 SGHTS, CDR2 YDEGEE. Drawing the rest from reference TRBV5-8 and TRBJ2-1, the complete variable domain is EAGVTQSPTHLIKTRGQQATLRCSPISGHTSVYWYQQALGLGLQFLLWYDEGEERNRGNFPPRFSGRQFPNYSSELNVNALELEDSALYLCASSWSGGVYNEQFFGPGTRLTVL.

The chain carries TRBV19 and TRBJ2-7, with D possibly being TRBD2 (6 bases). The length of the CDR3 is 14 residues. Germline CDR1 reads LNHDA; CDR2 reads SQIVND (reference sequence). With 5 bases removed from V and 5 bases from J, the gap between germline ends came to 16 bases. CDR3 protein: CASSRSTRSHEQYF. CDR3 DNA sequence: TGTGCCAGTAGTCGTTCGACTAGATCCCACGAGCAGTACTTC.

The chain links TRBV11-2 to TRBJ2-1; D gene uncertain. V gave up 4 bases and J gave up 4 bases, with 8 bases separating them. This CDR3 contains 13 residues. The germline V gene encodes CDR1 SGHAT and CDR2 FQNNGV. The CDR3 sequence is CASSSEVYNEQFF. CDR3 bases: TGTGCCAGCAGCTCCGAGGTGTACAATGAGCAGTTCTTC.

The V gene is TRBV7-3, the J gene TRBJ1-1, with D maybe TRBD1 (6 bases). In germline, CDR1 is SGHTA, CDR2 FQGTGA. The CDR3 loop spans 12 amino acids. Trimming took off 9 bases at V and 8 bases at J, with 16 bases between the two ends. Written as DNA, the CDR3 is TGTGCCAGTAGCGCAACAGGGAAGGAAGCTTTCTTT. It codes for CASSATGKEAFF.

The chain links TRBV21-1 to TRBJ1-2; the tabulated D call, TRBD1, remains unverified against the DNA. TRBV21-1 is labeled a pseudogene. This CDR3 has 12 residues. The CDR3 region has the DNA TGTGCCGTACCGCGAGGGGGCGCAGGCTACACCTTC. It yields the protein CAVPRGGAGYTF.

This chain uses TRBV14 with TRBJ1-2, with 8 nucleotides matching TRBD1. Unmatched junction bases numbered 7, after V lost 3 bases and J lost 4 bases. This CDR3 spans 15 amino acids. Germline V CDR1 and CDR2: SGHDN, FVKESK. CDR3 in DNA: TGTGCCAGCAGCCAGAAATCAGGGGGCGGCTATGGCTACACCTTC. As protein: CASSQKSGGGYGYTF.

The V and J genes are TRBV27 and TRBJ1-1; TRBD1 is a possible D gene (5 bases). Germline loops: CDR1 MNHEY, CDR2 SMNVEV (reference sequence). Trimming pared 6 bases from V and 3 bases from J, leaving 14 bases between. This CDR3 comprises 14 residues. CDR3 protein: CASRARQMYTEAFF. The CDR3 bases are TGTGCCAGCAGGGCCCGACAGATGTACACTGAAGCTTTCTTT.

The genes are TRBV6-1 and TRBJ2-5; D is unclear. The CDR3 has 13 residues. Per the germline V gene, CDR1 is MNHNS and CDR2 is SASEGT. V lost 11 bases and J lost 2, with 15 bases in between. DNA of the CDR3: TGTGCCGGATCCGCACAGATACAAGAGACCCAGTACTTC. It encodes CAGSAQIQETQYF.

This clone was observed a few times. The CDR3 bases are TGCGCCAGCAGCTTGGACAGGTCAGACTATGGCTACACCTTC. Its protein product is CASSLDRSDYGYTF. This sequence joins TRBV5-1 and TRBJ1-2; TRBD1 might be the D (5 bases). Trimming took off 0 bases at V and 3 bases at J, with 9 bases between the two ends. The CDR3 runs to 14 residues. Germline V gives CDR1 SGHRS, CDR2 YFSETQ. Variable domain in full (rest from reference TRBV5-1 and TRBJ1-2): KAGVTQTPRYLIKTRGQQVTLSCSPISGHRSVSWYQQTPGQGLQFLFEYFSETQRNKGNFPGRFSGRQFSNSRSEMNVSTLELGDSALYLCASSLDRSDYGYTFGSGTRLTVV.

V is TRBV18 and J is TRBJ2-5; possibly TRBD1 for D (5 bases). There are 14 residues in the CDR3. CDR1 is KGHSH, CDR2 LQKENI, per germline. V lost 9 bases to trimming and J lost 1 base, with 15 bases between them. CDR3 residues: CASKDSLSQETQYF. CDR3 bases: TGTGCCAGTAAAGACAGTTTATCCCAAGAGACCCAGTACTTC.

This clone has a single count. The chain employs TRBV6-5 and TRBJ1-1; 9 nucleotides agree with TRBD1. This CDR3 has 13 residues. V was clipped by 5 bases and J by 11 bases; unmatched bases: 9. Germline V gene sequence: CDR1 MNHEY, CDR2 SVGAGI. CDR3 coding DNA: TGTGCCAGCAGTGTGCCGGGACAGGGTTTCGCTTTCTTT. It yields the protein CASSVPGQGFAFF.

This chain connects TRBV5-6 to TRBJ1-2; 7 bases align to TRBD1. Unmatched junction bases numbered 5, after V lost 5 bases and J lost 4 bases. CDR1 and CDR2 (germline): SGHDT, YYEEEE. The CDR3 contains 13 residues. CDR3 loop: CASSSDRSYGYTF. The CDR3 coding sequence is TGTGCCAGCAGTTCGGACAGGAGCTATGGCTACACCTTC. The whole variable domain, remainder taken from reference TRBV5-6 and TRBJ1-2, is DAGVTQSPTHLIKTRGQQVTLRCSPKSGHDTVSWYQQALGQGPQFIFQYYEEEERQRGNFPDRFSGHQFPNYSSELNVNALLLGDSALYLCASSSDRSYGYTFGSGTRLTVV.